Listed below are T cell receptor beta chains from one sample, sequenced in a study of cytomegalovirus exposure and HLA in healthy donors. The table came from immunoSEQ multiplex PCR; TCRdb's copy has only in-frame clones and leaves some out. Among about 200,000 clones listed, around 83% were seen once. Sequences were obtained from PBMCs. Receptor source: a girl aged 5 to 17 in good health and CMV-seronegative. Each CDR3 is given with its conserved first and last residue. The D gene is left open where the match is weak. Rows give clone size only sometimes, using once, few, many, or a class for an expanded clone.

CDR3 protein,CDR3 DNA,D gene,clone size,V gene,J gene
CASSTRTANYEQYF,TGTGCCAGCAGTACTCGGACAGCCAACTACGAGCAGTACTTC,NA,NA,TRBV27,TRBJ2-7
CASSYSTKGRNSPLHF,TGTGCCAGCAGTTACTCGACGAAGGGGCGTAATTCACCCCTCCACTTT,NA,NA,TRBV6-6,TRBJ1-6
CASTSSDGYRYEQYF,TGTGCCAGCACCTCTTCGGATGGCTACAGATACGAGCAGTACTTC,NA,NA,TRBV28,TRBJ2-7
CASSIYGTGGQFF,TGTGCCAGCAGTATCTACGGGACAGGGGGCCAATTCTTC,TRBD1,NA,TRBV6-5,TRBJ2-1
CAIEQGHTEAFF,TGTGCCATCGAGCAGGGGCACACTGAAGCTTTCTTT,NA,few,TRBV6-1,TRBJ1-1
CASSLAGRRGNTDTQYF,TGTGCCAGCAGCTTGGCCGGGAGAAGGGGTAACACAGATACGCAGTATTTT,NA,NA,TRBV5-4,TRBJ2-3
CASSDGRHSGNTIYF,TGTGCCAGCAGTGATGGCAGGCACTCTGGAAACACCATATATTTT,NA,NA,TRBV6-1,TRBJ1-3
CASSFGLTLNQPQHF,TGTGCCAGCAGTTTCGGGTTGACCCTCAATCAGCCCCAGCATTTT,NA,NA,TRBV28,TRBJ1-5
CATSRAYAGGEQYF,TGTGCCACCAGCAGAGCCTACGCAGGGGGCGAGCAGTACTTC,TRBD1,NA,TRBV15,TRBJ2-7
CASSPGIDVGYTF,TGTGCCAGCAGCCCAGGGATTGACGTTGGCTACACCTTC,NA,NA,TRBV5-4,TRBJ1-2
CASSLWGTSGAAYEQYF,TGTGCCAGCAGTTTATGGGGGACTAGCGGAGCCGCCTACGAGCAGTACTTC,TRBD2,NA,TRBV28,TRBJ2-7
CGSSSGNTIYF,TGTGGCAGTAGTTCTGGAAACACCATATATTTT,NA,few,TRBV11-2,TRBJ1-3
CASSLASTGQETQYF,TGCGCCAGCAGCTTGGCTTCGACAGGCCAAGAGACCCAGTACTTC,NA,once,TRBV5-1,TRBJ2-5
CASSLLAGTDEQYF,TGTGCCAGCAGCTTGCTAGCGGGGACCGACGAGCAGTACTTC,TRBD2,NA,TRBV7-3,TRBJ2-7
CASSFFQNTEAFF,TGTGCCAGCAGTTTTTTCCAGAACACTGAAGCTTTCTTT,NA,NA,TRBV28,TRBJ1-1
CASSGYDRVGEKLFF,TGTGCCAGCAGTGGGTACGACAGGGTCGGTGAAAAACTGTTTTTT,TRBD1,NA,TRBV6-1,TRBJ1-4
CASSRAAPVYEQYF,TGTGCCAGCAGCCGAGCGGCCCCGGTCTACGAGCAGTACTTC,NA,NA,TRBV2,TRBJ2-7
CASGVSRVGNTEAFF,TGTGCCAGCGGTGTTAGTCGGGTCGGGAACACTGAAGCTTTCTTT,NA,NA,TRBV28,TRBJ1-1
CASSQSSGTPYNEQFF,TGTGCCAGTAGTCAATCTAGCGGGACCCCCTACAATGAGCAGTTCTTC,TRBD2,NA,TRBV19,TRBJ2-1
CASSDPGQGTYEQYF,TGTGCCAGTAGCGATCCGGGACAGGGGACATACGAGCAGTACTTC,TRBD1,NA,TRBV19,TRBJ2-7
CATRGTETYGYTF,TGTGCCACTAGGGGGACAGAAACCTATGGCTACACCTTC,TRBD1,once,TRBV19,TRBJ1-2
CASSLGQGAGGYTF,TGTGCCAGCAGCTTGGGACAGGGGGCTGGTGGCTACACCTTC,TRBD1,NA,TRBV7-8,TRBJ1-2
CASRWTGSSYNEQFF,TGTGCCAGCAGGTGGACAGGGAGCTCCTACAATGAGCAGTTCTTC,TRBD1,NA,TRBV7-2,TRBJ2-1
CASSIRVGQGAPNIQYF,TGTGCCAGTAGTATAAGGGTGGGACAGGGGGCTCCCAACATTCAGTACTTC,TRBD1,NA,TRBV19,TRBJ2-4
CASSLFRTRANQPQHF,TGTGCCAGCAGCTTGTTTAGGACAAGGGCCAATCAGCCCCAGCATTTT,NA,once,TRBV5-6,TRBJ1-5
CASRGLNTLDTEAFF,TGTGCCAGTAGGGGGCTAAATACCCTCGACACTGAAGCTTTCTTT,NA,NA,TRBV19,TRBJ1-1
CASSFGAGVDNSPLHF,TGTGCCAGCAGCTTTGGGGCAGGGGTAGACAATTCACCCCTCCACTTT,NA,NA,TRBV7-8,TRBJ1-6
CASTKLSTEAFF,TGCGCCAGCACAAAACTAAGCACTGAAGCTTTCTTT,NA,NA,TRBV5-1,TRBJ1-1
CASSFQVPGAEAFF,TGTGCCAGCAGTTTCCAGGTGCCAGGGGCTGAAGCTTTCTTT,NA,NA,TRBV2,TRBJ1-1
CASSLTGRYEQYF,TGTGCCAGCAGCCTGACAGGGAGATACGAGCAGTACTTC,TRBD1,NA,TRBV2,TRBJ2-7
CASSLDREDNQPQHF,TGTGCCAGCAGCTTAGACCGGGAGGACAATCAGCCCCAGCATTTT,NA,NA,TRBV7-9,TRBJ1-5
CASSDRDLWYSNQPQHF,TGTGCCAGCAGTGACCGGGATTTATGGTATAGCAATCAGCCCCAGCATTTT,NA,NA,TRBV28,TRBJ1-5
CASSLGAASNEKLFF,TGTGCCAGCAGCTTAGGCGCAGCGTCAAATGAAAAACTGTTTTTT,NA,NA,TRBV7-9,TRBJ1-4
CASSYGGAGNSPLHF,TGTGCCAGCAGTTATGGGGGCGCGGGTAATTCACCCCTCCACTTT,NA,NA,TRBV27,TRBJ1-6
CASSPRISNTGELFF,TGTGCCAGCAGCCCCAGGATATCAAACACCGGGGAGCTGTTTTTT,NA,NA,TRBV5-4,TRBJ2-2
CASSLAAGANPYGYTF,TGTGCCAGCAGCTTGGCGGCAGGGGCGAACCCTTATGGCTACACCTTC,NA,once,TRBV5-4,TRBJ1-2
CASSLMESGTEAFF,TGTGCCAGCAGCTTGATGGAAAGCGGAACTGAAGCTTTCTTT,NA,once,TRBV7-3,TRBJ1-1
CASSDRQTIYNEQFF,TGTGCCAGCAGCGACCGACAGACAATTTACAATGAGCAGTTCTTC,NA,NA,TRBV13,TRBJ2-1
CASTPTRTGDDYTF,TGTGCCAGCACCCCTACCCGGACAGGGGATGACTACACCTTC,TRBD1,NA,TRBV6-5,TRBJ1-2
CASRRLGGGEKLFF,TGTGCCAGCAGGAGACTCGGGGGGGGTGAAAAACTGTTTTTT,NA,NA,TRBV27,TRBJ1-4
CSVESGSGNTIYF,TGCAGCGTTGAATCAGGTTCTGGAAACACCATATATTTT,NA,NA,TRBV29-1,TRBJ1-3
CASSEGPRTASLQETQYF,TGTGCCAGCAGTGAGGGGCCTCGGACAGCATCCCTCCAAGAGACCCAGTACTTC,NA,NA,TRBV2,TRBJ2-5
CASSHTLAGRSDTQYF,TGTGCCAGCAGCCACACACTAGCGGGGCGGTCGGATACGCAGTATTTT,TRBD2,NA,TRBV4-2,TRBJ2-3
CASSPTPGKETQYF,TGTGCCAGCTCCCCTACCCCGGGAAAAGAGACCCAGTACTTC,NA,NA,TRBV18,TRBJ2-5
CASSEVVGREAFF,TGTGCCAGCAGTGAAGTCGTAGGCAGGGAAGCTTTCTTT,NA,NA,TRBV6-1,TRBJ1-1
CASSAGATEAFF,TGTGCCAGCAGTGCAGGGGCCACTGAAGCTTTCTTT,NA,NA,TRBV28,TRBJ1-1
CASSSGQGGNQPQHF,TGTGCCAGCAGCTCAGGACAGGGAGGCAATCAGCCCCAGCATTTT,TRBD1,NA,TRBV28,TRBJ1-5
CASSLEYRDTEAFF,TGTGCCAGCAGCTTAGAATATCGGGACACTGAAGCTTTCTTT,NA,NA,TRBV7-9,TRBJ1-1
CASTQVTGELFF,TGTGCCAGCACACAGGTCACCGGGGAGCTGTTTTTT,NA,NA,TRBV28,TRBJ2-2
CATHQLAGGPLFSYNEQFF,TGTGCCACCCACCAGCTAGCGGGGGGACCCCTGTTCTCCTACAATGAGCAGTTCTTC,TRBD2,once,TRBV28,TRBJ2-1
CASSQEKGTRAQQLF,TGTGCCAGCAGCCAAGAGAAGGGAACTAGAGCGCAGCAGCTCTTC,NA,NA,TRBV4-2,TRBJ2-1
CASFYSNQPQHF,TGTGCCAGCTTTTATAGCAATCAGCCCCAGCATTTT,NA,NA,TRBV9,TRBJ1-5
CASSGRDRRLFEQYF,TGTGCCAGCAGTGGCCGGGACAGGAGGCTTTTCGAGCAGTACTTC,TRBD1,NA,TRBV25-1,TRBJ2-7